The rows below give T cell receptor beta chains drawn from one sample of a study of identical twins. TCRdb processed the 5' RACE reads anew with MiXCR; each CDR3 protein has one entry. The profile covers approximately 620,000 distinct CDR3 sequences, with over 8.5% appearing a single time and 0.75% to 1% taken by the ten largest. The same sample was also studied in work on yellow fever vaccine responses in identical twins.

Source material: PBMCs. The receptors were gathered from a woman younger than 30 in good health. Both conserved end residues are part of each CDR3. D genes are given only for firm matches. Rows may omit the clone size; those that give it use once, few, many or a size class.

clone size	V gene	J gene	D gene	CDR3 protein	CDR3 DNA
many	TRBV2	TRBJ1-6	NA	CATGGANSPLHF	TGTGCCACCGGCGGGGCGAATTCACCCCTCCACTTT
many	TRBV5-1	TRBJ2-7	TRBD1	CASSLEQGSYEQYF	TGTGCCAGCAGCTTAGAACAGGGGAGCTACGAGCAGTACTTC
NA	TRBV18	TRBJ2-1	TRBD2	CASSPRLGGATYNEQFF	TGTGCCAGCTCACCAAGGCTCGGGGGGGCGACCTACAATGAGCAGTTCTTC
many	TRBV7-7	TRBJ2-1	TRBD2	CASSSLGTRPYNEQFF	TGTGCTAGCAGCTCCCTGGGGACTAGACCCTACAATGAGCAGTTCTTC
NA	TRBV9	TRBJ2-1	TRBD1	CASSVSGDRSNEQFF	TGTGCCAGCAGCGTATCAGGGGACAGGTCCAATGAGCAGTTCTTC
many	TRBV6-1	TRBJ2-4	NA	CASSLTDNPSNIQYF	TGTGCCAGCAGTCTAACCGACAACCCGTCAAACATTCAGTACTTC
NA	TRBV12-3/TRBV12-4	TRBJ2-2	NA	CASSFGTGKIPGELFF	TGTGCCAGCAGTTTTGGTACGGGAAAGATACCCGGGGAGCTGTTTTTT
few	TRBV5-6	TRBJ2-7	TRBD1	CASSLGDRGGYEQYF	TGTGCCAGCAGCTTGGGGGACAGGGGTGGCTACGAGCAGTACTTC
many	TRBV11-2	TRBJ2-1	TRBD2	CASSPVTLEREGNNEQFF	TGTGCCAGCAGCCCAGTAACACTCGAGCGGGAGGGGAACAATGAGCAGTTCTTC
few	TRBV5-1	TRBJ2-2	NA	CASRLRQNTGELFF	TGCGCCAGCAGGTTACGACAGAACACCGGGGAGCTGTTTTTT
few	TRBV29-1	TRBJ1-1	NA	CSVPTANTEAFF	TGCAGCGTTCCCACAGCGAACACTGAAGCTTTCTTT
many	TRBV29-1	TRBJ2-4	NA	CSVADTVAKNIQYF	TGCAGCGTGGCGGACACCGTAGCCAAAAACATTCAGTACTTC
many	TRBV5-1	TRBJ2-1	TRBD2	CASSLEGGSYNEQFF	TGCGCCAGCAGCTTGGAGGGCGGGAGCTACAATGAGCAGTTCTTC
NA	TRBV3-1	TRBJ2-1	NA	CASSQGDYNEQFF	TGTGCCAGCAGCCAGGGGGACTACAATGAGCAGTTCTTC
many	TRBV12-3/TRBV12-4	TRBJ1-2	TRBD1	CASTPDRVPYTF	TGTGCCAGCACCCCGGACAGGGTACCCTACACCTTC
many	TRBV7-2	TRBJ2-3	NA	CASSLVSRTSTDTQYF	TGTGCCAGCAGCTTAGTATCGAGAACTAGCACAGATACGCAGTATTTT
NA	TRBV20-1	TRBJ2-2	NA	CSARVLAGAGELFF	TGCAGTGCTAGAGTGCTGGCCGGGGCCGGGGAGCTGTTTTTT
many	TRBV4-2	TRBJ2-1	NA	CASSQAIRGYNEQFF	TGTGCCAGCAGCCAAGCTATAAGGGGATACAATGAGCAGTTCTTC
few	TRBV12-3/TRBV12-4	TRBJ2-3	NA	CASSLWQGALTDTQYF	TGTGCCAGCAGTTTATGGCAGGGTGCCCTCACAGATACGCAGTATTTT
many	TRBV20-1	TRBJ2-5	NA	CSARDAGARYQETQYF	TGCAGTGCTAGAGATGCGGGCGCCCGGTACCAAGAGACCCAGTACTTC
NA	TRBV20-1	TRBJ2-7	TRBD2	CSAGLAGVHEQYF	TGCAGTGCAGGACTAGCGGGAGTCCACGAGCAGTACTTC
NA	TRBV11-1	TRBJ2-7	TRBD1	CASSPIRSGGQRYDEQYF	TGTGCCAGCAGCCCCATACGAAGTGGGGGACAGCGGTACGACGAGCAGTACTTC
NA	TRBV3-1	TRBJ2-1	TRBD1	CASSQDKGTGINEQFF	TGTGCCAGCAGCCAAGATAAGGGGACAGGGATCAATGAGCAGTTCTTC
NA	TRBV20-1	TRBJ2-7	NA	CSARDHRGEGQYF	TGCAGTGCTAGAGACCACAGGGGGGAGGGGCAGTACTTC
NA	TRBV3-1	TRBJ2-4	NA	CASSPRPGRESKNIQYF	TGTGCCAGCAGCCCACGACCCGGGCGGGAATCCAAAAACATTCAGTACTTC
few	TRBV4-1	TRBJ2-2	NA	CASSQVGEAGELFF	TGCGCCAGCAGCCAAGTTGGGGAGGCCGGGGAGCTGTTTTTT
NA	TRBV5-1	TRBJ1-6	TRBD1	CASSSGTGAGSPLHF	TGCGCCAGCAGCTCTGGCACAGGGGCCGGTTCACCCCTCCACTTT
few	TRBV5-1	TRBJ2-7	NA	CASSHTSAGYEQYF	TGCGCCAGCAGTCACACATCGGCGGGCTACGAGCAGTACTTC
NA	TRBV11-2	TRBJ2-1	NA	CASSLFLDFEQFF	TGTGCCAGCAGCTTATTTTTAGATTTTGAGCAGTTCTTC
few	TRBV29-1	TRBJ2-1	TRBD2	CSVETSGGYEQFF	TGCAGCGTTGAGACTAGCGGGGGGTATGAGCAGTTCTTC
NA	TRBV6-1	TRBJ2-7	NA	CASSSALGYEQYF	TGTGCCAGCAGCTCGGCCTTAGGGTACGAGCAGTACTTC
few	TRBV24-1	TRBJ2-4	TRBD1	CATSDSSRGQGKNIQYF	TGTGCCACCAGTGATTCGTCTAGAGGACAGGGAAAAAACATTCAGTACTTC
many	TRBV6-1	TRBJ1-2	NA	CASREQTLSGDYGYTF	TGTGCCAGCAGAGAACAAACGCTATCGGGCGACTATGGCTACACCTTC
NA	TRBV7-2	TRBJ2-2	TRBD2	CASSLARLAGANTGELFF	TGTGCCAGCAGCTTAGCTCGGCTAGCGGGGGCAAACACCGGGGAGCTGTTTTTT
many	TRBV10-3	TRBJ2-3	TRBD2	CAISEPSGGTTDTQYF	TGTGCCATCAGTGAGCCCAGCGGGGGAACCACAGATACGCAGTATTTT
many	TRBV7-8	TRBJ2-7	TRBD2	CASSPYPREGSYEQYF	TGTGCCAGCAGCCCCTATCCGCGGGAGGGGTCCTACGAGCAGTACTTC
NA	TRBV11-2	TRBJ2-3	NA	CASTGDFTDTQYF	TGTGCCAGCACCGGAGACTTCACAGATACGCAGTATTTT
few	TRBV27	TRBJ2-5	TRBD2	CASSPNWGTSSGRARETQYF	TGTGCCAGCAGTCCGAACTGGGGCACGTCTAGCGGGAGGGCACGGGAGACCCAGTACTTC
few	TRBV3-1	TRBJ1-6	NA	CASSQETGTPSALHF	TGTGCCAGCAGCCAAGAAACCGGGACACCCTCCGCCCTCCACTTT
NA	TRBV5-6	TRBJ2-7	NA	CASSLGDRRLYEQYF	TGTGCCAGCAGCTTGGGGGACCGAAGGCTATACGAGCAGTACTTC
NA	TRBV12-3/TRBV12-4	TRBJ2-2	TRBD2	CASSLSSGMYTGELFF	TGTGCCAGCAGTTTGTCTAGCGGAATGTACACCGGGGAGCTGTTTTTT
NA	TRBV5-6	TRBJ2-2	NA	CASSSSIKANSGELFF	TGTGCCAGCAGCTCTTCTATTAAGGCGAACTCCGGGGAGCTGTTTTTT
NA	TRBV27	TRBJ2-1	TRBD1	CASTELQGLSYNEQFF	TGTGCCAGCACCGAATTACAGGGGCTCTCCTACAATGAGCAGTTCTTC
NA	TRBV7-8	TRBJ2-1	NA	CASSLPDNSNEQFF	TGTGCCAGCAGCTTGCCTGACAATTCCAATGAGCAGTTCTTC
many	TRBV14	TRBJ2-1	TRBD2	CASSQEASGVYNEQFF	TGTGCCAGCAGCCAAGAGGCTAGCGGGGTCTACAATGAGCAGTTCTTC